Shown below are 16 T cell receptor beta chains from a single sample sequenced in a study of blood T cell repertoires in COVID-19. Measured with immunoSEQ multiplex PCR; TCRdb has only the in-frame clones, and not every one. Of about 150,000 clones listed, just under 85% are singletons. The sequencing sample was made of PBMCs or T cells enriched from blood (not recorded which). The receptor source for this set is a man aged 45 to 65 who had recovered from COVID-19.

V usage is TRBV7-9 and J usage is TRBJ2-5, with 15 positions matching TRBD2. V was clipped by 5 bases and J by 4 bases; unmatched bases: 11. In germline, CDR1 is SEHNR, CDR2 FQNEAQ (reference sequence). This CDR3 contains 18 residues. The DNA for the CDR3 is TGTGCCAGCAGCCTACCGGGACTAGCGGGGGGATTGGGAGAGACCCAGTACTTC. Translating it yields CASSLPGLAGGLGETQYF. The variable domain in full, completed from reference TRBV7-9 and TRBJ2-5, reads DTGVSQNPRHKITKRGQNVTFRCDPISEHNRLYWYRQTLGQGPEFLTYFQNEAQLEKSRLLSDRFSAERPKGSFSTLEIQRTEQGDSAMYLCASSLPGLAGGLGETQYFGPGTRLLVL.

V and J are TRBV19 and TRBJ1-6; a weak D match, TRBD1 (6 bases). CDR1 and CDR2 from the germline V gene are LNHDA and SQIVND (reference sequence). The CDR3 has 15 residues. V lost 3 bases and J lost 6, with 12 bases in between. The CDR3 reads CASSILVGGNSPLHF. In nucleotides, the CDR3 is TGTGCCAGTAGTATTTTAGTAGGGGGTAATTCACCCCTCCACTTT. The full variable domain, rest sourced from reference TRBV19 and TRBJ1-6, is DGGITQSPKYLFRKEGQNVTLSCEQNLNHDAMYWYRQDPGQGLRLIYYSQIVNDFQKGDIAEGYSVSREKKESFPLTVTSAQKNPTAFYLCASSILVGGNSPLHFGNGTRLTVT.

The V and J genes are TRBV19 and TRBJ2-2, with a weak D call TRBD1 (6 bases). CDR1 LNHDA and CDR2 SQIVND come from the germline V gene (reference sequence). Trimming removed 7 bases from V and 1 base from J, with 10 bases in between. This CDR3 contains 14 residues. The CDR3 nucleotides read TGTGCCAGTACCCGACAGGAGAACACCGGGGAGCTGTTTTTT. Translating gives CASTRQENTGELFF.

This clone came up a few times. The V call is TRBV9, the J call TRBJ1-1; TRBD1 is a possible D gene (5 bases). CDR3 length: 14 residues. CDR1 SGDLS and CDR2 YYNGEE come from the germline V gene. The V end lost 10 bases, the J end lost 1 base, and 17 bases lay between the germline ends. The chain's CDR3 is CASARGRGNTEAFF. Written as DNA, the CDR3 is TGTGCCTCTGCCCGCGGGAGGGGGAACACTGAAGCTTTCTTT.

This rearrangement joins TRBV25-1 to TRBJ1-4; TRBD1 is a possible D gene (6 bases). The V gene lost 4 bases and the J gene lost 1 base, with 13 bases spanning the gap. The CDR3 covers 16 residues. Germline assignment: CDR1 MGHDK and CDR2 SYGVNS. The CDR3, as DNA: TGTGCCAGCAGTGCCTTAAAACAGGGAACTAATGAAAAACTGTTTTTT. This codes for CASSALKQGTNEKLFF.

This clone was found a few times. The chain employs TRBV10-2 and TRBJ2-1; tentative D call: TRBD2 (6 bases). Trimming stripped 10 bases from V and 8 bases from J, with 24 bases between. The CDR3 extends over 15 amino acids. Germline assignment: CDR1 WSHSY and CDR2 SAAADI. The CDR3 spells CAIHRDSARGDEQFF. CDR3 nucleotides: TGCGCCATCCACCGGGACTCAGCCCGAGGGGATGAGCAGTTCTTC.

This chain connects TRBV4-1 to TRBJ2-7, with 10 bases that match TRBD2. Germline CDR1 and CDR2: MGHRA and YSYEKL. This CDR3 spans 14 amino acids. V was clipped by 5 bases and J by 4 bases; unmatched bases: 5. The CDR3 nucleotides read TGCGCCAGCAGCGTCGGACTAGCGGCGTACGAGCAGTACTTC. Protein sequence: CASSVGLAAYEQYF.

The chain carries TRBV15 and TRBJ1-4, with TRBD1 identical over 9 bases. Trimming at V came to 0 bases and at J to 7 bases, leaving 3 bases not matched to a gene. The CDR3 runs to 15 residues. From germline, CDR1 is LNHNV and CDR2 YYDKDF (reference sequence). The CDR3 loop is CATSRDLTGGEKLFF. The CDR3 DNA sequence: TGTGCCACCAGCAGAGATTTGACAGGGGGTGAAAAACTGTTTTTT.

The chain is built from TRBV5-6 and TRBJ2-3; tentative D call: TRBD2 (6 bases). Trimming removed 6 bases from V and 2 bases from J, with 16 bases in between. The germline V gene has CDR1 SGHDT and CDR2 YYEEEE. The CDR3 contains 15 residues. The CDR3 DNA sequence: TGTGCCAGCACCAATTGGGGACTGAACACAGATACGCAGTATTTT. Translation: CASTNWGLNTDTQYF. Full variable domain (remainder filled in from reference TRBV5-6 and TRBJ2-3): DAGVTQSPTHLIKTRGQQVTLRCSPKSGHDTVSWYQQALGQGPQFIFQYYEEEERQRGNFPDRFSGHQFPNYSSELNVNALLLGDSALYLCASTNWGLNTDTQYFGPGTRLTVL.

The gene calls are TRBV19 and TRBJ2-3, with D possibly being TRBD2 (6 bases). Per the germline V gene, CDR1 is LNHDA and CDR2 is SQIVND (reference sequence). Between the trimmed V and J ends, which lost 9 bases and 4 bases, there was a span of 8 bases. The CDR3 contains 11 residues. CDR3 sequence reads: CASGSADTQYF. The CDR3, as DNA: TGTGCCAGCGGGAGCGCAGATACGCAGTATTTT.

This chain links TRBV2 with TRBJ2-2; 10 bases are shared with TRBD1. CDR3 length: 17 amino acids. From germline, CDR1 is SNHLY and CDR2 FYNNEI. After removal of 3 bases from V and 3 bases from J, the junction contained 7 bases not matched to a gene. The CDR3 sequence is CASSDRGTGVDTGELFF. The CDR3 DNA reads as TGTGCCAGCAGTGATCGGGGGACAGGGGTTGACACCGGGGAGCTGTTTTTT.

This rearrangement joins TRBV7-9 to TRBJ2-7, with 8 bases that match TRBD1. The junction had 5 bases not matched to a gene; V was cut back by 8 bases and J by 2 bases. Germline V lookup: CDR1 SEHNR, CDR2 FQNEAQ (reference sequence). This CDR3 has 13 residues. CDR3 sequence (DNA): TGTGCCAGCCAGGGACAGGATACCTACGAGCAGTACTTC. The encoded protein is CASQGQDTYEQYF.

The CDR3 DNA sequence: TGCGCCAGCAGCCAAGATGGGGCTCACAATCAGCCCCAGCATTTT. It yields the protein CASSQDGAHNQPQHF. The chain is built from TRBV4-3 and TRBJ1-5; a possible D gene is TRBD1 (5 bases). Germline CDR1 and CDR2: LGHNA and YSLEER. This CDR3 contains 15 residues. The V end was cut by 0 bases, the J end by 3 bases, with 9 bases between.

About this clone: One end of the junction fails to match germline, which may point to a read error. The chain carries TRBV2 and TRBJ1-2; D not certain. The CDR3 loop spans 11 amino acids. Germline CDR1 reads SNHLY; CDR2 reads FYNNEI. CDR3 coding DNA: TGTGCCAGCATCAGTTACTATGGCCACACCTTC. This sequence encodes CASISYYGHTF.

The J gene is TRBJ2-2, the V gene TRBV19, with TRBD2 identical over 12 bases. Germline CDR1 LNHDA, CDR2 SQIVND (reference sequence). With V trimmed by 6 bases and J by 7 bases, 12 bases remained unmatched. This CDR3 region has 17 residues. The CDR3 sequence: CASSSGLAGFPHGELFF. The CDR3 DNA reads TGTGCCAGTAGCTCGGGACTAGCGGGTTTTCCCCACGGGGAGCTGTTTTTT.

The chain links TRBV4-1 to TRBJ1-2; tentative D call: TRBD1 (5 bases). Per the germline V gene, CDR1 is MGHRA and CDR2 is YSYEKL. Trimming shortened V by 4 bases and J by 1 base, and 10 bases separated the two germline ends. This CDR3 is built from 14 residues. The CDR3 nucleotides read TGCGCCAGCAGCCTGGCCAGGGATAACTATGGCTACACCTTC. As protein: CASSLARDNYGYTF.